The 14 T cell receptor beta chains presented below share a single source sample, sequenced in a study of blood T cell repertoires in COVID-19. The repertoire was sequenced with immunoSEQ multiplex PCR; TCRdb's copy has only in-frame clones and lacks some. The sample includes hundreds of thousands of clones, 82% seen only once; the top ten take about 1.9%. The sample was peripheral blood. These receptors were obtained from an elderly woman with acute or convalescent COVID-19.

CDR3 in amino acids: CASSQGLAGGPRDTQYF. The DNA of the CDR3 is TGCGCCAGCAGCCAAGGACTAGCGGGAGGGCCTAGGGATACGCAGTATTTT. The V gene is TRBV4-1, the J gene TRBJ2-3, with 14 nucleotides matching TRBD2. This CDR3 is 17 amino acids long. Unmatched junction bases numbered 6, after V lost 1 base and J lost 6 bases. Germline-derived CDR1 and CDR2 are MGHRA and YSYEKL.

The chain carries TRBV5-5 and TRBJ2-5; 8 bases are shared with TRBD1. J was trimmed by 5 bases and V by 4 bases; bases with no gene match: 13. CDR1 is SGHKS, CDR2 YYEKEE, per germline (reference sequence). This CDR3 has 16 amino acids. CDR3 residues: CASSELGTGGSETQYF. CDR3 bases: TGTGCCAGCAGCGAACTAGGGACAGGAGGTTCGGAGACCCAGTACTTC. Full variable domain (missing parts from reference TRBV5-5 and TRBJ2-5): DAGVTQSPTHLIKTRGQQVTLRCSPISGHKSVSWYQQVLGQGPQFIFQYYEKEERGRGNFPDRFSARQFPNYSSELNVNALLLGDSALYLCASSELGTGGSETQYFGPGTRLLVL.

V gene TRBV4-1 combines with J gene TRBJ1-2; TRBD1 might be the D (6 bases). CDR1 MGHRA and CDR2 YSYEKL come from the germline V gene. The CDR3 is 18 amino acids. Trimming removed 4 bases at V and 7 bases at J, with 28 bases between. This CDR3 reads CASSPSRANRVLQGGYTF. CDR3 bases: TGCGCCAGCAGCCCTTCCAGAGCGAACAGGGTACTACAGGGTGGCTACACCTTC.

In this sample, this clone turned up once. V usage is TRBV29-1 and J usage is TRBJ1-2; TRBD1 agrees at 7 bases. The trim removed 4 bases at V and 6 bases at J, leaving 14 bases unmatched. Germline V CDR1 and CDR2: SQVTM, ANQGSEA. The length of the CDR3 is 15 residues. The DNA for the CDR3 is TGCAGCGTTGCTAAAAACAGGGGAAGGATTGATGGCTACACCTTC. The encoded protein is CSVAKNRGRIDGYTF. The entire variable domain, with the rest obtained from reference TRBV29-1 and TRBJ1-2, is as follows: SAVISQKPSRDICQRGTSLTIQCQVDSQVTMMFWYRQQPGQSLTLIATANQGSEATYESGFVIDKFPISRPNLTFSTLTVSNMSPEDSSIYLCSVAKNRGRIDGYTFGSGTRLTVV.

This clone has just one count. This chain joins TRBV5-4 and TRBJ1-5, with unresolved D. CDR3 length: 18 amino acids. V was shortened by 3 bases and J by 0 bases, with 19 bases between the two germline ends. Germline loops: CDR1 SGHNT, CDR2 YYREEE (reference sequence). CDR3 protein: CASSSPGSRTHSNQPQHF. CDR3 sequence (DNA): TGTGCCAGCAGCTCACCGGGGAGCCGTACTCATAGCAATCAGCCCCAGCATTTT.

As for this clone: Mismatch with germline at one junction end may stem from a read error. This chain connects TRBV28 to TRBJ1-4; 8 bases fit TRBD1. This CDR3 has 15 amino acids. The germline CDR1 and CDR2 sequences are MDHEN and SYDVKM. The CDR3 sequence: CASSARDRTIEKLFF. In nucleotides, the CDR3 is TGTGCCAGCAGTGCCCGGGACAGGACTATTGAAAAACTGTTTTTT. Looking up the rest from reference TRBV28 and TRBJ1-4 gives the full variable domain: DVKVTQSSRYLVKRTGEKVFLECVQDMDHENMFWYRQDPGLGLRLIYFSYDVKMKEKGDIPEGYSVSREKKERFSLILESASTNQTSMYLCASSARDRTIEKLFFGSGTQLSVL.

This chain links TRBV5-1 with TRBJ1-2; TRBD1 agrees at 7 bases. The CDR3 consists of 13 residues. The ends lost 4 bases at V and 4 bases at J; junction bases unmatched: 4. Per the germline V gene, CDR1 is SGHRS and CDR2 is YFSETQ. CDR3 loop: CASSAGQIYGYTF. CDR3 nucleotide sequence: TGCGCCAGCAGCGCGGGACAGATCTATGGCTACACCTTC.

This sequence joins TRBV5-4 and TRBJ1-2; 10 bases map to TRBD1. The germline CDR1 and CDR2 sequences are SGHNT and YYREEE (reference sequence). The CDR3 extends over 14 amino acids. J gave up 8 bases and V 5 bases, and 9 bases lay outside the gene matches. The CDR3 is CASSSGQGTRGYTF. The CDR3 DNA reads TGTGCCAGCAGTTCGGGACAGGGGACGCGGGGCTACACCTTC.

This sequence joins TRBV19 and TRBJ1-2; D gene unclear. The length of the CDR3 is 15 residues. Trimming removed 3 bases at V and 4 bases at J, with 15 bases between. Germline assignment: CDR1 LNHDA and CDR2 SQIVND (reference sequence). Here the CDR3 reads CASSITAGLLYGYTF. CDR3 nucleotide sequence: TGTGCCAGTAGTATTACGGCAGGACTGCTCTATGGCTACACCTTC.

This chain links TRBV19 with TRBJ1-1, with a weak D call TRBD1 (6 bases). Trimming took 4 bases from V and 1 from J, leaving 10 bases between them. CDR3 length: 14 amino acids. CDR1 and CDR2 from the germline V gene are LNHDA and SQIVND (reference sequence). CDR3 bases: TGTGCCAGTAGTACGGGGGGCCCGAACACTGAAGCTTTCTTT. This gives the protein CASSTGGPNTEAFF.

This chain uses TRBV5-1 with TRBJ2-1; 7 bases fit TRBD1. J was trimmed by 0 bases and V by 6 bases; bases with no gene match: 9. CDR3 size: 16 residues. CDR1 is SGHRS and CDR2 is YFSETQ in the germline V gene. The CDR3 reads CASTRRQGSSYNEQFF. CDR3 nucleotide sequence: TGCGCCAGCACCCGTAGACAGGGAAGCTCCTACAATGAGCAGTTCTTC. Using reference TRBV5-1 and TRBJ2-1 for the parts outside the CDR3, the full variable domain is KAGVTQTPRYLIKTRGQQVTLSCSPISGHRSVSWYQQTPGQGLQFLFEYFSETQRNKGNFPGRFSGRQFSNSRSEMNVSTLELGDSALYLCASTRRQGSSYNEQFFGPGTRLTVL.

A few counts support this clone. The gene calls are TRBV15 and TRBJ1-1, with D uncertain. The germline CDR1 and CDR2 sequences are LNHNV and YYDKDF (reference sequence). The CDR3 sequence is 14 residues long. V was shortened by 0 bases and J by 5 bases, with 10 bases between the two germline ends. CDR3 in amino acids: CATSRDSGRTEAFF. CDR3 DNA sequence: TGTGCCACCAGCAGAGATAGTGGCAGGACTGAAGCTTTCTTT.

The rearrangement links TRBV7-8 to TRBJ2-6, with D uncertain. V lost 1 base, J lost 2 bases, and 9 bases lay in between. Germline V gene sequence: CDR1 SGHVS, CDR2 FQNEAQ. This CDR3 is built from 16 residues. The CDR3 is CASSLVGLTGANVLTF. The CDR3 region has the DNA TGTGCCAGCAGCTTAGTTGGGCTAACTGGGGCCAACGTCCTGACTTTC.

The chain joins TRBV3-1 (or the pseudogene TRBV3-2) to TRBJ1-2; D not resolved. This CDR3 spans 14 amino acids. V was cut by 1 base and J by 3 bases, with 9 bases left in between. Looked up from germline, CDR1 is LGHDT and CDR2 is YNNKEL (reference sequence). The CDR3: CASSQVPGYYGYTF. The CDR3 nucleotides read TGTGCCAGCAGCCAAGTACCGGGGTACTATGGCTACACCTTC.